This section outlines one T cell receptor (beta chain) sequence together with its context. Its specificity is unknown. The data belong to a study of T cells expressing NK-cell markers. TCRdb re-called the 5' RACE reads; every CDR3 protein appears as one record, without DNA. The sample has about 260,000 distinct CDR3 sequences. Regarding the study as a whole: Questions lingered over whether expanded NKG2C+ T cell clones were HCMV-specific.

Sequencing was carried out using blood T cells: a sorted CD56 or NKG2C T cell subset, CD4+ or CD8+ T cells, or bulk PBMC T cells (not recorded which). The TCR comes from a woman aged 18 to 69 in good health.

The CDR3 spells CASSLSGRAYDEQFF. V gene TRBV7-8 combines with J gene TRBJ2-1. CDR1 is SGHVS, CDR2 FQNEAQ, per germline. The CDR3 contains 15 residues.